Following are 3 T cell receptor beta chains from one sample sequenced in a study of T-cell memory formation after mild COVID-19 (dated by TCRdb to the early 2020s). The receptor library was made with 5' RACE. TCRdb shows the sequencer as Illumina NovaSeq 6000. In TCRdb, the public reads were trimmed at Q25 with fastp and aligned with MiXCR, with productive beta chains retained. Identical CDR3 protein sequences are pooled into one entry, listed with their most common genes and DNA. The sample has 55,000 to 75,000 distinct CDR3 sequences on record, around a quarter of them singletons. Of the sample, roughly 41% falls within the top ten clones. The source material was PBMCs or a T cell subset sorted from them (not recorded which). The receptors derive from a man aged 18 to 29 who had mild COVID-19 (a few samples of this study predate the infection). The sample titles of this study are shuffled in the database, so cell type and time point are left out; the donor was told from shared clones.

The CDR3 loop is CASGEEAFF. For the CDR3, the DNA is TGTGCCAGCGGGGAGGAAGCTTTCTTT. V gene TRBV6-6 combines with J gene TRBJ1-1; D call uncertain. The V and J ends lost 8 bases and 8 bases respectively, with 6 bases between them. Germline assignment: CDR1 MNHNY and CDR2 SVGAGI (reference sequence). This CDR3 is 9 amino acids long.

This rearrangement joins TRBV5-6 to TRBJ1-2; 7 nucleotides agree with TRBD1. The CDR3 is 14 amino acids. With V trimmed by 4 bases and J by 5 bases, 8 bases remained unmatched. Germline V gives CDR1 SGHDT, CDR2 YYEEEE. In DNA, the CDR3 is TGTGCCAGCAGCGGCGCAGGGGGTTTTTATGGCTACACCTTC. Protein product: CASSGAGGFYGYTF. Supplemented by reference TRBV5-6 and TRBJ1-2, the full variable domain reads DAGVTQSPTHLIKTRGQQVTLRCSPKSGHDTVSWYQQALGQGPQFIFQYYEEEERQRGNFPDRFSGHQFPNYSSELNVNALLLGDSALYLCASSGAGGFYGYTFGSGTRLTVV.

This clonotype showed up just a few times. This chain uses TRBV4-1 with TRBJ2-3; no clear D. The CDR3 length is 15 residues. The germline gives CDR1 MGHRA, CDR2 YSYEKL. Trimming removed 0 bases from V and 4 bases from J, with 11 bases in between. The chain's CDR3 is CASSQESGFADTQYF. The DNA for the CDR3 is TGCGCCAGCAGCCAAGAATCCGGGTTCGCAGATACGCAGTATTTT.